The 30 T cell receptor beta chains below come from one sample, sequenced in a study of blood T cell repertoires in COVID-19. Method: immunoSEQ multiplex PCR; TCRdb's copy keeps in-frame clones and lacks some. The data hold about 220,000 clones, with 88% observed a single time. Sequenced material: PBMCs or T cells enriched from blood (not recorded which). Receptors originate from a woman aged 25 to 45 who had recovered from COVID-19.

The chain employs TRBV3-1 (or the pseudogene TRBV3-2) and TRBJ2-5; 14 nucleotides align to TRBD2. This CDR3 is 18 amino acids long. The germline V gene encodes CDR1 LGHDT and CDR2 YNNKEL (reference sequence). V lost 2 bases, J lost 5 bases, and 10 bases stayed unmatched. The CDR3 region is CASSQPGLAGGQGETQYF. The CDR3 DNA is TGTGCCAGCAGCCAACCCGGACTAGCGGGGGGCCAGGGGGAGACCCAGTACTTC.

This clone appeared a few times. The chain couples TRBV7-8 to TRBJ1-5; D gene ambiguous. The CDR3 contains 14 residues. V dropped 1 base and J dropped 4 bases, with 8 bases sitting between them. CDR1 SGHVS and CDR2 FQNEAQ come from the germline V gene. The DNA of the CDR3 is TGTGCCAGCAGCTTAGGCATCCGGAATCAGCCCCAGCATTTT. It encodes CASSLGIRNQPQHF.

Comment on this clone: One end of the junction does not line up with germline, which may come from a read error. J is TRBJ2-3 and V is TRBV18; 9 bases line up with TRBD1. The CDR3 extends over 16 amino acids. CDR1 and CDR2 (germline): KGHSH, LQKENI. The CDR3 region is CASSPPGTGQTDTQYF. CDR3 sequence (DNA): TGTGCCAGTTCACCCCCCGGGACAGGGCAAACAGATACGCAGTATTTT.

This clone was found a few times. This chain connects TRBV4-1 to TRBJ2-6; no clear D gene. CDR3 length: 20 residues. CDR1 MGHRA and CDR2 YSYEKL come from the germline V gene. V lost 0 bases and J 0 bases, leaving 18 bases between the germline ends. Here the CDR3 DNA reads TGCGCCAGCAGCCAAGAACGAAGGTCCGGAGCCCCCTCTGGGGCCAACGTCCTGACTTTC. It is translated as CASSQERRSGAPSGANVLTF.

The J gene is TRBJ1-3, the V gene TRBV7-9; TRBD1 is a possible D gene (5 bases). The CDR3 is 15 amino acids. Germline CDR1 is SEHNR and CDR2 is FQNEAQ (reference sequence). V dropped 3 bases and J dropped 3 bases, with 12 bases sitting between them. The CDR3 region is CASSLSVRVGNTIYF. CDR3 sequence (DNA): TGTGCCAGCAGCTTGAGTGTCAGGGTTGGAAACACCATATATTTT. Filled out from reference TRBV7-9 and TRBJ1-3, the complete variable domain reads DTGVSQNPRHKITKRGQNVTFRCDPISEHNRLYWYRQTLGQGPEFLTYFQNEAQLEKSRLLSDRFSAERPKGSFSTLEIQRTEQGDSAMYLCASSLSVRVGNTIYFGEGSWLTVV.

This sequence joins TRBV2 and TRBJ2-2, with D possibly matching TRBD2 (5 bases). Germline CDR1 and CDR2: SNHLY and FYNNEI. The CDR3 covers 15 residues. Trimming stripped 3 bases from V and 0 bases from J, with 8 bases between. CDR3 DNA sequence: TGTGCCAGCAGTGATCGGGGAGCGAACACCGGGGAGCTGTTTTTT. Translating gives CASSDRGANTGELFF.

This rearrangement joins TRBV28 to TRBJ1-5; 7 bases match TRBD1. This CDR3 comprises 15 residues. In germline, CDR1 is MDHEN, CDR2 SYDVKM. With V trimmed by 3 bases and J by 4 bases, 6 bases remained unmatched. The CDR3 here is CASSFSSRGNQPQHF. CDR3 nucleotides: TGTGCCAGCAGTTTTTCAAGCAGGGGGAATCAGCCCCAGCATTTT.

The chain links TRBV6-4 to TRBJ1-1; 11 bases are shared with TRBD1. Trimming at V came to 4 bases and at J to 5 bases, leaving 3 bases not matched to a gene. The CDR3 totals 14 residues. Looked up from germline, CDR1 is MRHNA and CDR2 is SNTAGT. The CDR3 sequence is CASSGGQGDTEAFF. CDR3 sequence (DNA): TGTGCCAGCAGTGGGGGACAGGGGGATACTGAAGCTTTCTTT.

This sequence joins TRBV9 and TRBJ2-1; D may be TRBD2 (7 bases). The germline gives CDR1 SGDLS, CDR2 YYNGEE. The CDR3 extends over 14 amino acids. V dropped 5 bases and J dropped 7 bases, with 16 bases sitting between them. CDR3 amino acids: CASSPPRGGNEQFF. The DNA of the CDR3 is TGTGCCAGCAGTCCTCCGAGGGGGGGGAATGAGCAGTTCTTC.

This clone has at least ten counts. The chain carries TRBV19 and TRBJ2-3, with 10 bases that match TRBD2. Per the germline V gene, CDR1 is LNHDA and CDR2 is SQIVND (reference sequence). The CDR3 loop spans 16 amino acids. With 5 bases clipped from V and 2 bases from J, the junction kept 7 bases outside the gene matches. The CDR3 DNA reads TGTGCCAGTAGTCCTGGACTAGCGGTGAACACAGATACGCAGTATTTT. Encoded protein: CASSPGLAVNTDTQYF.

The J gene is TRBJ2-7, the V gene TRBV27; a weak D match, TRBD2 (5 bases). Trimming removed 3 bases from V and 4 bases from J, with 19 bases in between. Germline lookup yields CDR1 MNHEY and CDR2 SMNVEV (reference sequence). The CDR3 has 16 residues. The CDR3 region has the DNA TGTGCCAGCAGTTTTTCTTCGAGGGCGGCGGGTTACGAGCAGTACTTC. The encoded protein is CASSFSSRAAGYEQYF.

This rearrangement joins TRBV11-1 to TRBJ1-2; D is perhaps TRBD1 (5 bases). The V gene's germline CDR1 is SGHAT and CDR2 FQDESV (reference sequence). V dropped 4 bases and J dropped 4 bases, with 13 bases sitting between them. CDR3 length: 14 residues. The CDR3 DNA is TGTGCCAGCAGCTCATTACAGGAAGGCTATGGCTACACCTTC. Translating it yields CASSSLQEGYGYTF.

The gene calls are TRBV7-2 and TRBJ2-2; the match to TRBD2 covers 12 bases. V was clipped by 5 bases and J by 6 bases; unmatched bases: 7. CDR3 length: 16 residues. Germline V gives CDR1 SGHTA, CDR2 FQGNSA. The CDR3 spells CASSRYLAGGAGELFF. The CDR3 DNA is TGTGCCAGCAGCCGCTACCTAGCGGGGGGGGCCGGGGAGCTGTTTTTT.

The chain combines TRBV11-2 with TRBJ1-1, with 8 bases aligning to TRBD1. CDR1 and CDR2 (germline): SGHAT, FQNNGV. The CDR3 runs to 14 residues. Trimming cost V 4 bases and J 5 bases; bases outside gene matches: 6. The CDR3 region has the DNA TGTGCCAGCAGCTCCGACAGGGGAATTACTGAAGCTTTCTTT. It encodes CASSSDRGITEAFF.

The J gene is TRBJ1-3, the V gene TRBV7-2; D is unresolved. CDR1 and CDR2 from the germline V gene are SGHTA and FQGNSA. Trimming shortened V by 3 bases and J by 4 bases, and 13 bases separated the two germline ends. This CDR3 is built from 15 residues. CDR3 DNA: TGTGCCAGCAGCTTGACGGGAGCGGCGGGAAACACCATATATTTT. Protein sequence: CASSLTGAAGNTIYF.

This chain joins TRBV7-2 and TRBJ1-2; TRBD1 might be the D (5 bases). Trimming pared 5 bases from V and 4 bases from J, leaving 14 bases between. Germline values: CDR1 SGHTA, CDR2 FQGNSA. CDR3 length equals 14 residues. The CDR3 region is CASSKAGSFYGYTF. The CDR3 DNA reads TGTGCCAGCAGCAAGGCAGGGTCCTTCTATGGCTACACCTTC.

The chain has TRBV29-1 and TRBJ1-1; possibly TRBD1 for D (6 bases). The CDR3 has 13 residues. V was clipped by 0 bases and J by 10 bases, with 15 bases between them. Germline CDR1 is SQVTM and CDR2 is ANQGSEA. In DNA form, the CDR3 reads TGCAGCGTTGAAGAGTCCAGGGGTGGTGGAGCTTTCTTT. Translating gives CSVEESRGGGAFF. The whole variable domain, filled in from reference TRBV29-1 and TRBJ1-1, reads SAVISQKPSRDICQRGTSLTIQCQVDSQVTMMFWYRQQPGQSLTLIATANQGSEATYESGFVIDKFPISRPNLTFSTLTVSNMSPEDSSIYLCSVEESRGGGAFFGQGTRLTVV.

The chain carries TRBV7-3 and TRBJ2-2; maybe TRBD2 (6 bases). With 2 bases removed from V and 4 bases from J, the gap between germline ends came to 8 bases. There are 14 residues in the CDR3. Germline assignment: CDR1 SGHTA and CDR2 FQGTGA. The CDR3 sequence is CASSLGLLTGELFF. The CDR3 nucleotides are TGTGCCAGCAGCTTAGGACTACTCACCGGGGAGCTGTTTTTT.

The V gene is TRBV6-5, the J gene TRBJ1-1; TRBD1 agrees at 10 bases. The CDR3 length is 14 residues. Germline CDR1 and CDR2: MNHEY and SVGAGI. Trimming removed 10 bases from V and 6 bases from J; junction bases left unmatched: 11. The CDR3 sequence: CATEVPGQGSEAFF. The CDR3 coding sequence is TGTGCCACCGAAGTCCCGGGACAGGGGTCTGAAGCTTTCTTT.

V usage is TRBV19 and J usage is TRBJ1-1, with 8 bases lining up with TRBD1. CDR1 and CDR2 (germline): LNHDA, SQIVND (reference sequence). The CDR3 extends over 14 amino acids. Unmatched junction bases numbered 9, after V lost 1 base and J lost 11 bases. CDR3 in DNA: TGTGCCAGTAGTATAGCCCCTGACAGGGGTACGGCTTTCTTT. Translating gives CASSIAPDRGTAFF. Based on the CDR3 plus reference TRBV19 and TRBJ1-1, the full variable domain is DGGITQSPKYLFRKEGQNVTLSCEQNLNHDAMYWYRQDPGQGLRLIYYSQIVNDFQKGDIAEGYSVSREKKESFPLTVTSAQKNPTAFYLCASSIAPDRGTAFFGQGTRLTVV.

Here the CDR3 DNA reads TGTGCCAGCAGCCCGGGACTAGCGGTCTACGAGCAGTACTTC. The encoded protein is CASSPGLAVYEQYF. The V gene is TRBV7-6, the J gene TRBJ2-7; 11 bases are a match to TRBD2. The CDR3 is 14 residues long. V was clipped by 5 bases and J by 3 bases; unmatched bases: 3. Germline-derived CDR1 and CDR2 are SGHVS and FNYEAQ. Combining the CDR3 with reference TRBV7-6 and TRBJ2-7 gives the whole variable domain GAGVSQSPRYKVTKRGQDVALRCDPISGHVSLYWYRQALGQGPEFLTYFNYEAQQDKSGLPNDRFSAERPEGSISTLTIQRTEQRDSAMYRCASSPGLAVYEQYFGPGTRLTVT.

There are a few counts of this clone. The chain couples TRBV7-9 to TRBJ2-5, with D perhaps matching TRBD1 (5 bases). Germline CDR1 and CDR2: SEHNR and FQNEAQ (reference sequence). CDR3 length equals 15 residues. Trimming left V 4 bases short and J 2 bases short, with 14 bases between. The chain's CDR3 is CASSSQDNLQETQYF. CDR3 DNA sequence: TGTGCCAGCAGCTCCCAGGACAATTTGCAAGAGACCCAGTACTTC.

The rearrangement uses TRBV9 and TRBJ1-1; no firm D call. The CDR3 covers 14 residues. CDR1 SGDLS and CDR2 YYNGEE come from the germline V gene. Trimming shortened V by 4 bases and J by 7 bases, and 17 bases separated the two germline ends. The CDR3 sequence: CASSPHDAASEAFF. DNA for the CDR3: TGTGCCAGCAGCCCGCACGACGCGGCCAGTGAAGCTTTCTTT. Supplemented by reference TRBV9 and TRBJ1-1, the full variable domain reads DSGVTQTPKHLITATGQRVTLRCSPRSGDLSVYWYQQSLDQGLQFLIQYYNGEERAKGNILERFSAQQFPDLHSELNLSSLELGDSALYFCASSPHDAASEAFFGQGTRLTVV.

The rearrangement uses TRBV7-3 and TRBJ2-2; possible D gene TRBD2, 6 bases. The CDR3 sequence is 14 residues long. Deletions cut 8 bases from V and 3 bases from J, with 13 bases between. The germline V gene encodes CDR1 SGHTA and CDR2 FQGTGA. CDR3 sequence: CASSTRSDTGELFF. In nucleotides, the CDR3 is TGTGCCAGCTCGACTAGATCGGACACCGGGGAGCTGTTTTTT.

The chain links TRBV5-1 to TRBJ2-7, with 8 positions matching TRBD1. Germline trimming cut 3 bases from V and 6 bases from J; bases unmatched to any gene: 2. CDR1 and CDR2 (germline): SGHRS, YFSETQ. The CDR3 covers 12 residues. Written as DNA, the CDR3 is TGCGCCAGCAGCTGGACAGGGACCGAGCAGTACTTC. It yields the protein CASSWTGTEQYF.

The J gene is TRBJ1-3, the V gene TRBV6-5; 7 positions agree with TRBD1. The CDR3 spans 15 residues. Germline CDR1 MNHEY, CDR2 SVGAGI. Germline trimming cut 6 bases from V and 2 bases from J; bases unmatched to any gene: 7. The CDR3 DNA is TGTGCCAGCAGCCGGGGACAGCTAGCTGGAAACACCATATATTTT. Residues: CASSRGQLAGNTIYF.

The CDR3 reads CATSDGLAGSQETQYF. The DNA of the CDR3 is TGTGCCACCAGTGATGGACTAGCGGGGAGCCAAGAGACCCAGTACTTC. The V call is TRBV24-1, the J call TRBJ2-5, with TRBD2 identical over 12 bases. The V gene's germline CDR1 is KGHDR and CDR2 SFDVKD. This CDR3 spans 16 amino acids. V was clipped by 3 bases and J by 1 base; unmatched bases: 2.

The rearrangement uses TRBV10-1 and TRBJ1-2, with TRBD1 identical over 8 bases. Looked up from germline, CDR1 is WNHNN and CDR2 is SYGVQD (reference sequence). CDR3 length: 13 residues. The trim removed 6 bases at V and 8 bases at J, leaving 8 bases unmatched. The CDR3 DNA sequence: TGCGCCAGCAGGGGCAGGGGGCGCGAAGGCTACACCTTC. Translated, it gives CASRGRGREGYTF.

The rearrangement joins TRBV24-1 to TRBJ1-6; D uncertain. The V end was cut by 5 bases, the J end by 9 bases, with 10 bases between. This CDR3 spans 13 amino acids. Germline values: CDR1 KGHDR, CDR2 SFDVKD. The CDR3 loop is CATSVIGSSPLHF. CDR3 sequence (DNA): TGTGCCACCAGTGTAATCGGTAGTTCACCCCTCCACTTT.

This chain joins TRBV5-1 and TRBJ1-5; D perhaps matches TRBD1 (6 bases). Trimming removed 4 bases at V and 4 bases at J, with 9 bases between. The V gene's germline CDR1 is SGHRS and CDR2 YFSETQ. CDR3 length equals 13 residues. CDR3 sequence (DNA): TGCGCCAGCAGCCGGGACACTAATCAGCCCCAGCATTTT. Translation: CASSRDTNQPQHF.